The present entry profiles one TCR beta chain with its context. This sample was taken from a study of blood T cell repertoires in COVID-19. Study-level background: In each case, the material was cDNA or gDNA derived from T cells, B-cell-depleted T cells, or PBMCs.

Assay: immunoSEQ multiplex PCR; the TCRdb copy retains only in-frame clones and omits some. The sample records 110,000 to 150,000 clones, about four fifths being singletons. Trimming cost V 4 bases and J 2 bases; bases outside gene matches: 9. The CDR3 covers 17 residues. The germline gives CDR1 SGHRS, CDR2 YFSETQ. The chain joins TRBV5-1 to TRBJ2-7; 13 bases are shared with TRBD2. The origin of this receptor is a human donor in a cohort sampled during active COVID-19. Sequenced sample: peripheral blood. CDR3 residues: CASSRGTSGTTPYEQYF. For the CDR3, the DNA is TGCGCCAGCAGCCGAGGGACTAGCGGGACCACGCCCTACGAGCAGTACTTC.